A selection of T cell receptor beta chains follows, all from one sample in a study of T cell repertoires in cytomegalovirus infection. Using its own MiXCR run on the reads, TCRdb lists one record per CDR3 protein. The table has 200,000 to 300,000 distinct CDR3 sequences, around 6.4% seen once. Sample: PBMCs. These receptors came from a human donor in good health (CMV status not recorded). Some clones in this sample may be carry-over from other donors' samples. CDR3s include the opening cysteine and the closing phenylalanine or tryptophan. The D gene is left open where the match is weak. Clone size is stated in some rows and not others, as once, few, many or a class when expanded.

many	-	TRBJ2-3	TRBV28	TGTGCCAGCAGTTACTCCGACCTCGGCACAGATACGCAGTATTTT	CASSYSDLGTDTQYF
many	-	TRBJ1-2	TRBV20-1	TGCAGTGCTAGAGTGGCTGCGACTAACTATGGCTACACCTTC	CSARVAATNYGYTF
-	-	TRBJ2-1	TRBV5-4	TGTGCCAGCAGCTTGGAGGGGACAAATGAGCAGTTCTTC	CASSLEGTNEQFF
many	-	TRBJ2-7	TRBV2	TGTGCCAGCAGTGAGACAGCTGCTCGGGGCGAGCAGTACTTC	CASSETAARGEQYF
many	TRBD2	TRBJ2-1	TRBV7-3	TGTGCCAGCAGCTTAACTAGCGGGGGGAATGAGCAGTTCTTC	CASSLTSGGNEQFF
many	-	TRBJ2-2	TRBV4-3	TGCGCCAGCAGCCAAGGGTTTAGCGGCACCGGGGAGCTGTTTTTT	CASSQGFSGTGELFF
many	TRBD2	TRBJ2-3	TRBV5-1	TGCGCCAGCAGCTTGGTTCGGCTAGCGGGGGGGCTTATGCTGAATACGCAGTATTTT	CASSLVRLAGGLMLNTQYF
many	TRBD1	TRBJ1-1	TRBV28	TGTGCCAGCAGTTGGGGGACAGGCTGGACTGAAGCTTTCTTT	CASSWGTGWTEAFF
few	TRBD1	TRBJ1-5	TRBV19	TGTGCCAGTAGCGACAGGGCAAATACGTACAATCAGCCCCAGCATTTT	CASSDRANTYNQPQHF
many	-	TRBJ1-2	TRBV29-1	TGCAGCGTCTCTCTTGGGAACTATGGCTACACCTTC	CSVSLGNYGYTF
many	-	TRBJ1-2	TRBV7-2	TGTGCCAGCAGCCCGAGGGCTTTTGGCTACACCTTC	CASSPRAFGYTF
many	-	TRBJ1-1	TRBV20-1	TGCAGTGCTAGAACCGGCGGGAACACTGAAGCTTTCTTT	CSARTGGNTEAFF
-	TRBD2	TRBJ2-1	TRBV20-1	TGCAGTGCTAGGGTTGCGGGGGGGACCTACAATGAGCAGTTCTTC	CSARVAGGTYNEQFF
many	-	TRBJ1-1	TRBV5-1	TGCGCCAGCAGCTTCGTAGGGGTGGACACTGAAGCTTTCTTT	CASSFVGVDTEAFF
few	-	TRBJ1-1	TRBV2	TGTGCCAGCAGCCAAGAGGGCAACACTGAAGCTTTCTTT	CASSQEGNTEAFF
many	-	TRBJ2-7	TRBV7-3	TGTGCCAGCAGCTTAATAGCGAACTCCTACGAGCAGTACTTC	CASSLIANSYEQYF
many	TRBD1	TRBJ1-1	TRBV11-2	TGTGCCAGCAGCGAAGAGACAGGGTTAAACACTGAAGCTTTCTTT	CASSEETGLNTEAFF
many	-	TRBJ2-2	TRBV18	TGTGCCAGCCCACGGGGACAACAAAACACCGGGGAGCTGTTTTTT	CASPRGQQNTGELFF
-	-	TRBJ2-7	TRBV29-1	TGCAGCGTTGAGGCCGAGGGATACGAGCAGTACTTC	CSVEAEGYEQYF
-	-	TRBJ1-1	TRBV29-1	TGCAGCGTTGAAGATCGGATGAACACTGAAGCTATCTTT	CSVEDRMNTEAIF
many	-	TRBJ2-3	TRBV6-6	TGTGCCAGCAGACCCAGGGAAGTACCAGATACGCAGTATTTT	CASRPREVPDTQYF
many	TRBD1	TRBJ1-2	TRBV29-1	TGCAGCGTGACCAGGGGGGCTAACTATGGCTACACCTTC	CSVTRGANYGYTF
many	-	TRBJ2-7	TRBV7-2	TGTGCCAGCAGCTTTTCCACCTACGAGCAGTACTTC	CASSFSTYEQYF
many	TRBD1	TRBJ1-2	TRBV6-5	TGTGCCAGCAGTTACTCGAGCAGGGGGGACTATGGCTACACCTTC	CASSYSSRGDYGYTF
-	-	TRBJ2-5	TRBV20-1	TGCAGTGCTACCCAGACTGTTCAAGAGACCCAGTACTTC	CSATQTVQETQYF
few	-	TRBJ2-7	TRBV24-1	TGTGCCACCAGTGATTCGGCGGGTTACGAGCAGTACTTC	CATSDSAGYEQYF
many	TRBD1	TRBJ2-6	TRBV6-4	TGTGCCAGCAGCCTGGGACAGGGCCACTCTGGGGCCAACGTCCTGACTTTC	CASSLGQGHSGANVLTF
many	TRBD1	TRBJ1-2	TRBV7-9	TGTGCCAGCAGCCCAGGACAGGGGTTTGGCTACACCTTC	CASSPGQGFGYTF
many	-	TRBJ2-3	TRBV7-3	TGTGCCAGCAGCCAGGGATTCACAGATACGCAGTATTTT	CASSQGFTDTQYF
many	-	TRBJ1-1	TRBV14	TGTGCCAGCAGCCATTCTCGGAGAATGAACACTGAAGCTTTCTTT	CASSHSRRMNTEAFF
many	-	TRBJ2-7	TRBV5-1	TGCGCCAGCAGCTTGGAGTACCACGAGCAGTACTTC	CASSLEYHEQYF
many	-	TRBJ2-7	TRBV5-4	TGTGCCAGCAGCTTGTCGAGGGGATATTCCTACGAGCAGTACTTC	CASSLSRGYSYEQYF
many	-	TRBJ2-2	TRBV7-9	TGTGCCAGCAGCCATATCGGGGAGCTGTTTTTT	CASSHIGELFF
many	TRBD1	TRBJ2-2	TRBV28	TGTGCCAGCAGTGTTACAGGGGGCGCGCCCGGGGAGCTGTTTTTT	CASSVTGGAPGELFF
many	-	TRBJ1-2	TRBV4-3	TGCGCCAGCAGCCTCGACACCAACTATGGCTACACCTTC	CASSLDTNYGYTF
few	-	TRBJ1-1	TRBV5-1	TGCGCCAGCAGCTTGAGAATCCAGGGTGACACTGAAGCTTTCTTT	CASSLRIQGDTEAFF
-	-	TRBJ2-5	TRBV20-1	TGCAGTGCTGCCTCGAGGCCCGTGGAGACCCAGTACTTC	CSAASRPVETQYF
many	-	TRBJ1-3	TRBV7-2	TGTGCCAGCAGCTTAGGTGGGAACACCATATATTTT	CASSLGGNTIYF
many	TRBD2	TRBJ2-3	TRBV7-3	TGTGCCAGCAGCCCTGGGACTAGCGGGGGAGTCAGTCAGTATTTT	CASSPGTSGGVSQYF
many	-	TRBJ2-1	TRBV29-1	TGCAGCGTTTATCTGATTCGGGGAGGTGAGCAGTTCTTC	CSVYLIRGGEQFF
many	-	TRBJ2-5	TRBV28	TGTGCCAGCAGTGTGGGGTTTGAAGAGACCCAGTACTTC	CASSVGFEETQYF
many	-	TRBJ2-6	TRBV5-6	TGTGCCAGCAGCTCTTTAGACAGGCGAATCTCTGGGGCCAACGTCCTGACTTTC	CASSSLDRRISGANVLTF
many	-	TRBJ2-7	TRBV4-1	TGCGCCAGCAGCCAAGTTCACTCCTACGAGCAGTACTTC	CASSQVHSYEQYF
many	-	TRBJ1-1	TRBV19	TGTGCCAGTAGCGAGGTTACCCTGAACACTGAAGCTTTCTTT	CASSEVTLNTEAFF
many	-	TRBJ2-3	TRBV7-2	TGTGCCAGCAGCCTGACAGGATACACAGATACGCAGTATTTT	CASSLTGYTDTQYF
many	-	TRBJ2-1	TRBV19	TGTGCCAGTAGTATTAAAGCGGCCTCCTACAATGAGCAGTTCTTC	CASSIKAASYNEQFF
many	-	TRBJ1-1	TRBV18	TGTGCCAGCTCACCACCGACTAACACTGAAGCTTTCTTT	CASSPPTNTEAFF
few	-	TRBJ2-5	TRBV9	TGTGCCAGCAGCGTAGCTAAGAAGGGGAGGAGCTCAGCACAAGAGACCCAGTACTTC	CASSVAKKGRSSAQETQYF
-	TRBD1	TRBJ2-5	TRBV6-6	TGTGCCAGCAGTTACTTAACAGGGGAAGGGTACCAAGAGACCCAGTACTTC	CASSYLTGEGYQETQYF
many	-	TRBJ1-5	TRBV6-2/TRBV6-3	TGTGCCAGCAGTCACAGGGTCGGCAATCAGCCCCAGCATTTT	CASSHRVGNQPQHF
-	TRBD1	TRBJ2-6	TRBV20-1	TGCAGTGCTGGATCCCCGGGACAGGGCCCCTCTGGGGCCAACGTCCTGACTTTC	CSAGSPGQGPSGANVLTF
many	-	TRBJ2-7	TRBV5-5	TGTGCCAGCAGCTTGGTGCCTCGGGGAGCCTCCTACGAGCAGTACTTC	CASSLVPRGASYEQYF
few	TRBD1	TRBJ1-1	TRBV6-2/TRBV6-3	TGTGCCACCGACAGGGGCGGATTGAACACTGAAGCTTTCTTT	CATDRGGLNTEAFF
few	-	TRBJ2-5	TRBV2	TGTGCCAGCAGAGGAAACCGGGACGGTCATAGAAGTACAGAGACCCAGTACTTC	CASRGNRDGHRSTETQYF
medium-sized	-	TRBJ2-2	TRBV7-2	TGTGCCAGCAGCGTCAGGGGGGGTACCGGGGAGCTGTTTTTT	CASSVRGGTGELFF
-	-	TRBJ2-1	TRBV7-2	TGTGCCAGCAACCCGATCGGGGCGTTCAATGAGCAGTTCTTC	CASNPIGAFNEQFF
many	-	TRBJ1-5	TRBV6-6	TGTGCAGGGGGGACTCTCCCCCAGCATTTT	CAGGTLPQHF
many	-	TRBJ1-5	TRBV7-2	TGTGCCAGCAGCTTAGGCCCACAGTACCCTCAGCCCCAGCATTTT	CASSLGPQYPQPQHF
few	TRBD2	TRBJ2-2	TRBV19	TGTGCCAGTAGTGTCTCACTAGCGGCCGGGACCGGGGAGCTGTTTTTT	CASSVSLAAGTGELFF
few	-	TRBJ1-5	TRBV4-2	TGTGCCAGCAGCCAAGATGGGGGCGGGGGGCACCAGCCCCAGCATTTT	CASSQDGGGGHQPQHF